A single sample is the source of the 22 T cell receptor beta chains below, sequenced in a study of blood T cell repertoires in COVID-19. Assay used: immunoSEQ multiplex PCR; TCRdb lists only in-frame clones, some missing. The sample yields a few hundred thousand clones, 70% to 90% seen once. The sample was peripheral blood. Receptor source: a woman in her seventies with COVID-19, enrolled during active disease.

This clone showed up just a few times. The chain has TRBV30 and TRBJ1-1; no clear D gene. Germline V gene data show CDR1 as GTSNPN and CDR2 as SVGIG (reference sequence). The germline V and J ends were trimmed by 4 bases and 4 bases, with 10 bases remaining between them. The CDR3 is made up of 12 amino acids. CDR3 DNA: TGTGCCTGGAATGTAATTATCACTGAAGCTTTCTTT. Its protein is CAWNVIITEAFF.

The chain is built from TRBV5-8 and TRBJ1-5, with D maybe TRBD1 (6 bases). Germline CDR1 reads SGHTS; CDR2 reads YDEGEE. V lost 4 bases and J lost 3, with 11 bases in between. This CDR3 region has 14 residues. The CDR3 loop is CASSPGTFNQPQHF. The CDR3 DNA reads as TGTGCCAGCAGCCCCGGGACATTCAATCAGCCCCAGCATTTT. The full variable domain, its missing parts supplied by reference TRBV5-8 and TRBJ1-5, is EAGVTQSPTHLIKTRGQQATLRCSPISGHTSVYWYQQALGLGLQFLLWYDEGEERNRGNFPPRFSGRQFPNYSSELNVNALELEDSALYLCASSPGTFNQPQHFGDGTRLSIL.

The chain employs TRBV29-1 and TRBJ2-2; perhaps TRBD2 as D (5 bases). CDR1 and CDR2 from the germline V gene are SQVTM and ANQGSEA. The CDR3 loop spans 14 amino acids. Trimming stripped 3 bases from V and 1 base from J, with 9 bases between. Here the CDR3 reads CSVDLAGNTGELFF. For the CDR3, the DNA is TGCAGCGTTGATCTTGCGGGGAACACCGGGGAGCTGTTTTTT.

V gene TRBV10-3 combines with J gene TRBJ2-4; 9 nucleotides agree with TRBD1. The germline V gene encodes CDR1 ENHRY and CDR2 SYGVKD. Trimming took 2 bases from V and 1 from J; bases not matched to a gene: 15. The CDR3 spans 20 residues. CDR3 sequence (DNA): TGTGCCATCAGTGAGACACATCCCGGGACAGGGATTCTGGCCAAAAACATTCAGTACTTC. It translates to CAISETHPGTGILAKNIQYF.

The rearrangement joins TRBV7-2 to TRBJ2-1, with a tentative D call TRBD2 (5 bases). V shed 2 bases and J shed 6 bases, with 11 bases lying between them. The CDR3 is 14 residues long. Per the germline V gene, CDR1 is SGHTA and CDR2 is FQGNSA. CDR3 region: CASSLTREGNEQFF. CDR3 DNA sequence: TGTGCCAGCAGCTTAACTAGAGAGGGCAATGAGCAGTTCTTC.

V gene TRBV30 combines with J gene TRBJ2-2, with D perhaps matching TRBD1 (5 bases). The ends were cut back, 0 bases at V and 6 bases at J, with 14 bases in the middle. CDR3 size: 15 residues. Germline V gene lookup returns CDR1 GTSNPN and CDR2 SVGIG (reference sequence). Here the CDR3 DNA reads TGTGCCTGGAGTGTAAGGTCCAGGGTAGCCGGGGAGCTGTTTTTT. Translation gives CAWSVRSRVAGELFF.

The V gene is TRBV2, the J gene TRBJ1-1; 7 nucleotides match TRBD1. The trim removed 7 bases at V and 1 base at J, leaving 6 bases unmatched. Germline V lookup: CDR1 SNHLY, CDR2 FYNNEI. There are 14 residues in the CDR3. CDR3 coding DNA: TGTGCCAGCAACCACCGGGACAGGAACACTGAAGCTTTCTTT. Translating gives CASNHRDRNTEAFF.

The chain joins TRBV21-1 to TRBJ1-2; TRBD1 is the table's D call, not checked against the DNA. TRBV21-1 is marked as a pseudogene. There are 15 residues in the CDR3. The CDR3 DNA is TGTGCCAGCAGCAAAGTGGAGGCAGGGGGAGCTGGCTACACCTTC. Protein: CASSKVEAGGAGYTF.

The chain has TRBV6-5 and TRBJ2-7; D is possibly TRBD1 (6 bases). CDR3 length: 13 amino acids. Germline V gene data show CDR1 as MNHEY and CDR2 as SVGAGI. Trimming took 6 bases from V and 0 from J, leaving 9 bases between them. In nucleotides, the CDR3 is TGTGCCAGCAGCCCCAGGGGCTCCTACGAGCAGTACTTC. It yields the protein CASSPRGSYEQYF.

The chain carries TRBV5-1 and TRBJ1-2; 9 bases match TRBD1. The CDR3 is 14 amino acids. The V gene's germline CDR1 is SGHRS and CDR2 YFSETQ. The V segment lost 2 bases and the J segment 8 bases; nucleotides outside the gene matches: 7. CDR3 bases: TGCGCCAGCAGCTTACCAGGGACAGGGACCGGCTACACCTTC. It codes for CASSLPGTGTGYTF.

The rearrangement uses TRBV7-8 and TRBJ1-5, with TRBD1 matching over 8 bases. The length of the CDR3 is 15 residues. The junction had 4 bases not matched to a gene; V was cut back by 2 bases and J by 4 bases. Germline assignment: CDR1 SGHVS and CDR2 FQNEAQ. The CDR3 region has the DNA TGTGCCAGCAGCTTACGACAGGGGAGGAATCAGCCCCAGCATTTT. Translation: CASSLRQGRNQPQHF.

The rearrangement links TRBV7-2 to TRBJ2-1; D remains ambiguous. The CDR3 consists of 13 residues. V lost 4 bases, J lost 5 bases, and 9 bases lay in between. The germline gives CDR1 SGHTA, CDR2 FQGNSA. The CDR3 nucleotides read TGTGCCAGCAGCTCCCTACAGCACAATGAGCAGTTCTTC. Amino acid sequence: CASSSLQHNEQFF.

This clone was counted a single time. V is TRBV30 and J is TRBJ1-1; D perhaps matches TRBD1 (5 bases). Germline CDR1 and CDR2: GTSNPN and SVGIG (reference sequence). The CDR3 has 13 amino acids. The CDR3 reads CVLEPGGNTEAFF. In DNA form, the CDR3 reads TGTGTCCTGGAGCCGGGGGGGAACACTGAAGCTTTCTTT. Based on the CDR3 plus reference TRBV30 and TRBJ1-1, the full variable domain is SQTIHQWPATLVQPVGSPLSLECTVEGTSNPNLYWYRQAAGRGLQLLFYSVGIGQISSEVPQNLSASRPQDRQFILSSKKLLLSDSGFYLCVLEPGGNTEAFFGQGTRLTVV.

This clone has a handful of counts. In nucleotides, the CDR3 is TGTGCCAGCAGCCTCCAGGGTGGGGGCACAGATACGCAGTATTTT. This translates into CASSLQGGGTDTQYF. The chain recombines TRBV13 with TRBJ2-3, with D perhaps TRBD1 (5 bases). Trimming pared 5 bases from V and 1 base from J, leaving 13 bases between. The CDR3 covers 15 residues. Germline V gene lookup returns CDR1 PRHDT and CDR2 FYEKMQ (reference sequence).

The V call is TRBV13, the J call TRBJ2-5, with D unresolved. CDR1 is PRHDT, CDR2 FYEKMQ, per germline (reference sequence). This CDR3 region has 13 residues. V shed 1 base and J shed 2 bases, with 5 bases lying between them. The CDR3: CASSLDRQETQYF. The CDR3 DNA reads as TGTGCCAGCAGCTTAGATCGGCAAGAGACCCAGTACTTC. The variable domain in full, completed from reference TRBV13 and TRBJ2-5, reads AAGVIQSPRHLIKEKRETATLKCYPIPRHDTVYWYQQGPGQDPQFLISFYEKMQSDKGSIPDRFSAQQFSDYHSELNMSSLELGDSALYFCASSLDRQETQYFGPGTRLLVL.

This sequence joins TRBV4-1 and TRBJ1-2, with 7 positions matching TRBD1. With 4 bases clipped from V and 4 bases from J, the junction kept 3 bases outside the gene matches. CDR1 is MGHRA, CDR2 YSYEKL, per germline. This CDR3 is 13 amino acids long. The CDR3: CASSPRQGYGYTF. CDR3 in DNA: TGCGCCAGCAGCCCCAGACAGGGCTATGGCTACACCTTC.

The chain couples TRBV4-1 to TRBJ2-5, with 8 nucleotides matching TRBD2. This CDR3 is built from 15 residues. The V and J ends lost 7 bases and 1 base, in that order; junction bases with no gene match: 8. Germline V gene data show CDR1 as MGHRA and CDR2 as YSYEKL. Here the CDR3 DNA reads TGCGCCAGCAAGAATGGCGGGGGGATCCAAGAGACCCAGTACTTC. Protein sequence: CASKNGGGIQETQYF.

The V call is TRBV24-1, the J call TRBJ2-2; no reliable D call. V dropped 3 bases and J dropped 1 base, with 8 bases sitting between them. CDR3 length equals 15 residues. From germline, CDR1 is KGHDR and CDR2 SFDVKD. The CDR3 spells CATSDRVLNTGELFF. In nucleotides, the CDR3 is TGTGCCACCAGTGATCGGGTTTTGAACACCGGGGAGCTGTTTTTT.

V gene TRBV28 combines with J gene TRBJ1-2, with 8 bases lining up with TRBD1. V dropped 5 bases and J dropped 3; count of bases not matched to a gene: 8. This CDR3 has 15 amino acids. Germline assignment: CDR1 MDHEN and CDR2 SYDVKM. DNA of the CDR3: TGTGCCAGCAGTCGACCCCTGACAGGGGACTATGGCTACACCTTC. Translated: CASSRPLTGDYGYTF.

The J gene is TRBJ2-2, the V gene TRBV10-1; maybe TRBD1 (6 bases). The CDR3 length is 13 residues. Between the trimmed V and J ends, which lost 4 bases and 6 bases, there was a span of 9 bases. CDR1 and CDR2 from the germline V gene are WNHNN and SYGVQD (reference sequence). The CDR3 region is CASSGNRAGELFF. In DNA form, the CDR3 reads TGCGCCAGCAGTGGGAACAGGGCCGGGGAGCTGTTTTTT.

This clone has only one observation. The chain recombines TRBV5-1 with TRBJ2-3; 7 bases fit TRBD2. The CDR3 length is 15 residues. The ends lost 0 bases at V and 4 bases at J; junction bases unmatched: 5. Germline CDR1 SGHRS, CDR2 YFSETQ. The CDR3, as DNA: TGCGCCAGCAGCTTGGCCCCTACTAGCGCAGATACGCAGTATTTT. Protein product: CASSLAPTSADTQYF.

The chain uses TRBV19 and TRBJ1-2; 7 bases match TRBD1. V was clipped by 5 bases and J by 1 base; unmatched bases: 4. The germline V gene encodes CDR1 LNHDA and CDR2 SQIVND (reference sequence). The length of the CDR3 is 14 residues. CDR3 nucleotide sequence: TGTGCCAGTAGTCCAGGGGGTTTTAACTATGGCTACACCTTC. This translates into CASSPGGFNYGYTF.